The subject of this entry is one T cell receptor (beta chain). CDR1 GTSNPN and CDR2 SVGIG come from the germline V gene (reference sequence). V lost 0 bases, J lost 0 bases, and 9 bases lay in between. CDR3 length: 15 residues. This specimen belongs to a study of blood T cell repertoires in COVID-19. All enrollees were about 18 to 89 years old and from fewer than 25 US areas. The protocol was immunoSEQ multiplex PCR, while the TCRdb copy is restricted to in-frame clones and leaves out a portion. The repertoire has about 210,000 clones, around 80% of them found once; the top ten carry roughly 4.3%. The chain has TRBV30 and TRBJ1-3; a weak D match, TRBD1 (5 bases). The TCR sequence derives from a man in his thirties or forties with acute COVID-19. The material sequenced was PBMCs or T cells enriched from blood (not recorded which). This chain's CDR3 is CAWSVWGGSGNTIYF. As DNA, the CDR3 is TGTGCCTGGAGTGTATGGGGGGGCTCTGGAAACACCATATATTTT.